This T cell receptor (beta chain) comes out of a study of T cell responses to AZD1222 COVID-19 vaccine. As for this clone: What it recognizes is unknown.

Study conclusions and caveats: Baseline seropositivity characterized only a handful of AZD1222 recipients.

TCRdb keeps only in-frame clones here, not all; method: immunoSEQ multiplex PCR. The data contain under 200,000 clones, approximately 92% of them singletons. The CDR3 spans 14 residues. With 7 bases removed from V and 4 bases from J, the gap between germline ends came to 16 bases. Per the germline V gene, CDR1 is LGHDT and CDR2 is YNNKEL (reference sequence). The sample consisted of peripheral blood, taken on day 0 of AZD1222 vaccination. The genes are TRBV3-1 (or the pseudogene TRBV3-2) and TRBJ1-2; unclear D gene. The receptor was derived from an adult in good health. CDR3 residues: CASTRGRGSYGYTF. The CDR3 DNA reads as TGTGCCAGCACCAGAGGGAGAGGGTCCTATGGCTACACCTTC.